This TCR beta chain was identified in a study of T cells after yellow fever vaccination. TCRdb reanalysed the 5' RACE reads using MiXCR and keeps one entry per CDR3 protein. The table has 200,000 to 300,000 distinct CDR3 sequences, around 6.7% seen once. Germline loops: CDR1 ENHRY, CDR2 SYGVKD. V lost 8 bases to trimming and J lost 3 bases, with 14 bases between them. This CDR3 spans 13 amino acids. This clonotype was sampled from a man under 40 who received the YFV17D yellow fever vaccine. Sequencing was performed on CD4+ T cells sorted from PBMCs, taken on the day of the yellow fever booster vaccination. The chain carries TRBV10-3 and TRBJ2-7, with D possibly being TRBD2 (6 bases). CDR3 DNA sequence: TGTGCCATCGCTTCTGGCGGGAACTACGAGCAGTACTTC. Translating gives CAIASGGNYEQYF.